Listed below are T cell receptor beta chains from one sample, sequenced in a study of regulatory T cells in long-lasting Graves disease. MiXCR was run by TCRdb on the multiplex PCR reads, yielding one entry per CDR3 protein. The sample includes around 500,000 distinct CDR3 sequences, 9.5% to 15% seen only once; the top ten take about 8.9%. These data were also reused for a study on T cells in Graves' hyperthyroidism and ophthalmopathy.

The specimen was peripheral blood mononuclear cells (PBMCs), collected at new diagnosis, from a patient treated with antithyroid drugs. The receptors derive from a woman under 40 with Graves disease. CDR3s include the opening cysteine and the closing phenylalanine or tryptophan. Only some rows state a clone size, as once, few, many or a class for expanded clones.

TRBV7-3	-	CASSPQPSRVENEQFF
TRBV6-5	few	CASSYSRQSGANVLTF
TRBV15	few	CATSSQGRPLEAFF
TRBV11-3	many	CASSPPPWEDRPYEQYF
TRBV6-1	-	CASRRGQATSEKLFF
TRBV6-1	-	CASSEGQGYAEAFF
TRBV7-9	many	CASSWGLAGPANTGELFF
TRBV10-3	many	CAISEGQGLTDEQFF
TRBV20-1	many	CSARPPTGGYQETQYF
TRBV2	many	CASSEEGPSSPLHF
TRBV18	few	CASSPLGTGVTEAFF
TRBV7-9	-	CASSPQLGGLQETQYF
TRBV7-8	many	CASSLIGGFFEKLFF
TRBV2	many	CASNRGRDEKLFF
TRBV2	-	CGSSLQGNTEAFF
TRBV6-1	-	CASTGGMNTEAFF
TRBV28	-	CASSPRQGSRSGNTIYF
TRBV25-1	many	CASSLSGVANTEAFF
TRBV13	-	CASSLRYSQETQYF
TRBV19	few	CASSMRGRRSTDTQYF
TRBV19	few	CASSYTPRGRRDEQYF
TRBV28	many	CASRRGDRVGEKLFF
TRBV3-1	-	CASSQVPLLETQYF
TRBV18	few	CASSPPSRLAYEQYF
TRBV10-1	many	CASSETSGTGELFF
TRBV4-3	-	CASSQDRYSRGDTQYF
TRBV20-1	few	CSARPQRMGALGGETQYF
TRBV20-1	many	CSAKPQERGYGYTF
TRBV27	many	CASSSPTSGFSYNEQFF
TRBV10-3	many	CAISDKDYLPTLPSYNEQFF
TRBV7-2	few	CANSLTGVGEQYF
TRBV6-1	many	CASSSGSGGSYNEQFF
TRBV6-1	many	CASHDRARYGYTF
TRBV5-1	many	CASSYLAGGGDEQFF
TRBV30	-	CAWSSWIQNIQYF
TRBV6-4	many	CASRRAGGNSNQPQHF
TRBV5-1	-	CASSQGNYSYEQYF
TRBV28	-	CASSFFWAVLKNTEAFF
TRBV20-1	-	CSAYSGTVNEQFF
TRBV6-1	many	CASSPLGQGARQPQHF
TRBV2	many	CASATSGSVSDTQYF
TRBV27	-	CASSAYSDNSPLHF
TRBV20-1	many	CSARDHTETQYF
TRBV27	many	CASSSVDKGNNSPLHF
TRBV18	many	CASSPVFGAAELFF
TRBV6-5	-	CASSLAKGYQPQHF
TRBV4-3	many	CASSQAAGQPYEQYF
TRBV12-5	many	CASGLQTTGELFF
TRBV11-3	many	CASSLVVQTQYF
TRBV2	many	CASGGAEGTEAFF
TRBV12-3/TRBV12-4	many	CASSTLLGLSYNEQFF
TRBV14	many	CASSQGSTDTQYF
TRBV3-1	-	CASSRTAGNYGYTF